This is a list of T cell receptor beta chains from one sample in a study of post-analysis software for immune sequencing data. TCRdb independently ran MiXCR on the PCR reads; one entry per CDR3 protein. The sample has hundreds of thousands of distinct CDR3 sequences; 35% to 45% are singletons. Sequenced material: blood. These receptors originate from a girl aged 2-10 years with multiple sclerosis. Both conserved end residues are part of each CDR3. D genes are given only for firm matches. Expanded clones get a size class; other rows say once, few or many, or leave the size out.

v_call	d_call	clone_size	j_call	cdr3_nt	cdr3_aa
TRBV6-2/TRBV6-3	NA	NA	TRBJ1-2	TGTGCCAGCAGTTACCTTGCCGCTGGCTATGGCTACACCTTC	CASSYLAAGYGYTF
TRBV20-1	NA	few	TRBJ1-5	TGCAGTGCTAGAGGGCAGGCATGGGGCAATCAGCCCCAGCATTTT	CSARGQAWGNQPQHF
TRBV6-5	NA	NA	TRBJ1-1	TGTGCCAGCAGTTACTACCCGAGGGGCACTGAAGCTTTCTTT	CASSYYPRGTEAFF
TRBV28	NA	NA	TRBJ2-7	TGTGCCAGCAGTACGAGGGCCTCCTACGAGCAGTACTTC	CASSTRASYEQYF
TRBV9	NA	NA	TRBJ1-4	TGTGCCAGCAGCGTAGGTCTAACCCTCACTAATGAAAAACTGTTTTTT	CASSVGLTLTNEKLFF
TRBV5-1	NA	few	TRBJ2-7	TGCGCCAGCAGCGCCCGGGACCCGGGCTCCTACGAGCAGTACTTC	CASSARDPGSYEQYF
TRBV13	NA	NA	TRBJ2-5	TGTGCCAGCAGCCTTAAACGGGGATTTGGGACAGAGACCCAGTACTTC	CASSLKRGFGTETQYF
TRBV6-2/TRBV6-3	NA	NA	TRBJ2-1	TGTGCCAGCAGTTATCAGGAGTACAATGAGCAGTTCTTC	CASSYQEYNEQFF
TRBV20-1	TRBD1	few	TRBJ1-2	TGCAGTGCTAGAAGACAGGGGACTAACTATGGCTACACCTTC	CSARRQGTNYGYTF
TRBV28	TRBD2	NA	TRBJ2-7	TGTGCCAGCAGTTTAAGTGGGCTGGGGGGGGACGAGCAGTACTTC	CASSLSGLGGDEQYF
TRBV7-9	TRBD2	many	TRBJ2-1	TGTGCCAGCAGCCCAAGACTAGCGGAAAACAATGAGCAGTTCTTC	CASSPRLAENNEQFF
TRBV6-5	NA	few	TRBJ2-3	TGTGCCAGCAGGAAACGGGATACGCAGTATTTT	CASRKRDTQYF
TRBV12-3/TRBV12-4	NA	NA	TRBJ2-1	TGTGCCAGCAGTCCACCGGGTAGGAGGGAGGAGTTGGTGAATGAGCAGTTCTTC	CASSPPGRREELVNEQFF
TRBV7-8	NA	NA	TRBJ1-2	TGTGCCAGCAGCGCCCGGACGGAGACGAATGGCTACACCTTC	CASSARTETNGYTF
TRBV7-2	TRBD1	few	TRBJ1-1	TGTGCCAGCAGCTCAAACCGCGGGGGACAGGGGGAGAGCGCTTTCTTT	CASSSNRGGQGESAFF
TRBV29-1	TRBD1	few	TRBJ1-5	TGCAGCGTTCAGGGGGCCGATCAGCCCCAGCATTTT	CSVQGADQPQHF
TRBV7-8	TRBD1	NA	TRBJ2-7	TGTGCCAGCAGCTTGCTGGGACAGGGGGCTTACGAGCAGTACTTC	CASSLLGQGAYEQYF
TRBV7-2	TRBD1	few	TRBJ2-1	TGTGCCAGCAGCTTAAGACAGGGGGGAGACAATGAGCAGTTCTTC	CASSLRQGGDNEQFF
TRBV9	NA	few	TRBJ2-1	TGTGCCAGCAGCGTAGTTAAGAGGGAGACCTACAATGAGCAGTTCTTC	CASSVVKRETYNEQFF
TRBV7-8	NA	few	TRBJ1-1	TGTGCCAGCAGCTTACATATGACCGAGGGTCGATCGAACACTGAAGCTTTCTTT	CASSLHMTEGRSNTEAFF
TRBV20-1	NA	NA	TRBJ2-3	TGCAGTGCTAGTAACCGAAGCTACACAGATACGCAGTATTTT	CSASNRSYTDTQYF
TRBV28	NA	few	TRBJ2-7	TGTGCCAGCAGCAGTGTGGCTTACGAGCAGTACTTC	CASSSVAYEQYF
TRBV6-2/TRBV6-3	TRBD1	once	TRBJ2-1	TGTGCCAGCAGGGTAACAGGGGGGCTCGGTGAGCAGTTCTTC	CASRVTGGLGEQFF
TRBV6-1	TRBD2	few	TRBJ2-1	TGTGCCAGCAACTACCGGGACTATTACAATGAGCAGTTCTTC	CASNYRDYYNEQFF
TRBV4-3	TRBD2	few	TRBJ2-4	TGCGCCAGCAGCCGAGGTACAGCGGGAGGGGAGGGAAACATTCAGTACTTC	CASSRGTAGGEGNIQYF
TRBV20-1	TRBD2	few	TRBJ2-1	TGCAGTGCGATTAGCGGGAGGGCTGATGAGCAGTTCTTC	CSAISGRADEQFF
TRBV28	NA	NA	TRBJ1-5	TGTGCCAGCAGTCGGCAATATAGCAATCAGCCCCAGCATTTT	CASSRQYSNQPQHF
TRBV7-9	NA	NA	TRBJ2-7	TGTGCCAGCAGCCCGACCCTAGCAGGACGACCCGAGCAGTACTTC	CASSPTLAGRPEQYF
TRBV28	NA	NA	TRBJ1-5	TGTGCCAGCAGTTCCAACCATCAGCCCCAGCATTTT	CASSSNHQPQHF
TRBV5-1	NA	NA	TRBJ2-3	TGCGCCAGCAGCTTGAGGGGGGTAACTAGCACAGATACGCAGTATTTT	CASSLRGVTSTDTQYF
TRBV10-2	NA	NA	TRBJ1-5	TGCGCCAGCAGTCTGGACAACCTCGGCAATCAGCCCCAGCATTTT	CASSLDNLGNQPQHF
TRBV20-1	NA	NA	TRBJ2-3	TGCAGTGCCCCCCAGGGCACAGATACGCAGTATTTT	CSAPQGTDTQYF
TRBV5-1	NA	NA	TRBJ1-1	TGCGCCAGCAGTCCTAAACCGAGGGGGAACACTGAAGCTTTCTTT	CASSPKPRGNTEAFF
TRBV19	TRBD1	few	TRBJ2-7	TGTGCCAGTAGTAGTCTTGGACAGGGACTCTACGAGCAGTACTTC	CASSSLGQGLYEQYF
TRBV9	NA	NA	TRBJ2-7	TGTGCCAGCAGCGTACGGAGTCTCTCCTACGAGCAGTACTTC	CASSVRSLSYEQYF
TRBV5-8	TRBD1	NA	TRBJ2-1	TGTGCCAGCAGTCCCTATGGACAGGGGGCCGAGCAGTTCTTC	CASSPYGQGAEQFF
TRBV5-1	NA	NA	TRBJ1-6	TGCGCCAGCAGCTTGGATGGAGGGGTCTCCTATAATTCACCCCTCCACTTT	CASSLDGGVSYNSPLHF
TRBV6-2/TRBV6-3	NA	NA	TRBJ2-6	TGTGCCAGCAGTTACGGGAAAGGGACCTCTGGGGCCAACGTCCTGACTTTC	CASSYGKGTSGANVLTF
TRBV7-2	NA	many	TRBJ1-2	TGTGCCAGCAGCTACCGGGCCCCCCGTGATGGCTACACCTTC	CASSYRAPRDGYTF
TRBV7-3	TRBD2	NA	TRBJ2-1	TGTGCCAGCAGCCCCTCGACAGCGGGAGGGCCAAATGAGCAGTTCTTC	CASSPSTAGGPNEQFF
TRBV2	NA	NA	TRBJ2-7	TGTGCCAGCGGGAGACGGGAGCAGTACTTC	CASGRREQYF
TRBV6-5	TRBD2	NA	TRBJ2-7	TGTGCCAGCAGTGGTAGCGGGGGGTCCTACGAGCAGTACTTC	CASSGSGGSYEQYF
TRBV15	NA	NA	TRBJ1-2	TGTGCCACCAGCAGCCCATTAGGGGGGGACTATGGCTACACCTTC	CATSSPLGGDYGYTF
TRBV9	NA	few	TRBJ1-2	TGTGCCAGCAGCGCCAGAGACAGCGGCGGCTACACCTTC	CASSARDSGGYTF
TRBV29-1	TRBD1	NA	TRBJ2-7	TGCAGCGTTACCACCCGTCTTAGACAGGGACCCTACGAGCAGTACTTC	CSVTTRLRQGPYEQYF
TRBV12-3/TRBV12-4	NA	once	TRBJ1-4	TGTGCCAGCAGTTTAGCCGATTATCCAACTAATGAAAAACTGTTTTTT	CASSLADYPTNEKLFF
TRBV10-3	NA	once	TRBJ1-5	TGTGCCATCAGTGACAGGTACAATCAGCCCCAGCATTTT	CAISDRYNQPQHF
TRBV20-1	TRBD1	many	TRBJ2-3	TGCAGTGCCGACGCCGGGACAGTCGTGGCAGATACGCAGTATTTT	CSADAGTVVADTQYF
TRBV5-1	NA	NA	TRBJ1-4	TGCGCCAGCAGCTTGGGGGGGATCCCCGGACAGCTAGGTGAAAAACTGTTTTTT	CASSLGGIPGQLGEKLFF
TRBV29-1	NA	NA	TRBJ2-2	TGCAGCGTTGGTCGGGGGGCGTCCGACACCGGGGAGCTGTTTTTT	CSVGRGASDTGELFF
TRBV21-1	NA	NA	TRBJ2-6	TGTGCCAGCTGCAGGTGGGCTGCGAGATCTGACGGGGCCAACGTCCTGACTTTC	CASCRWAARSDGANVLTF
TRBV7-2	TRBD2	few	TRBJ2-3	TGTGCCAGCAGCCCCGGACTAGCGGGAGGGAAGTATTTT	CASSPGLAGGKYF
TRBV18	NA	NA	TRBJ2-3	TGTGCCACCAAGTCCGACTCAGGCACAGATACGCAGTATTTT	CATKSDSGTDTQYF
TRBV29-1	NA	few	TRBJ2-1	TGCAGCGTTGTTTGGGGGATTACACCCGATGAGCAGTTCTTC	CSVVWGITPDEQFF
TRBV10-3	NA	NA	TRBJ2-3	TGTGCCATCAAAGTTAAAAGCACAGATACGCAGTATTTT	CAIKVKSTDTQYF
TRBV29-1	TRBD1	NA	TRBJ2-7	TGCAGCGTGAGCGACAGGGGGTCTTACGAGCAGTACTTC	CSVSDRGSYEQYF
TRBV6-1	TRBD2	few	TRBJ2-1	TGTGCCAGCAGTGAACTAGCGGGTCGATTTAATGAGCAGTTCTTC	CASSELAGRFNEQFF
TRBV28	NA	NA	TRBJ1-2	TGTGCCAGCCAGAATAACTATGGCTACACCTTC	CASQNNYGYTF